This T cell receptor beta chain was recovered during a study of cytomegalovirus exposure and HLA in healthy donors. Whole-study findings and limits: A later analysis reportedly found that, within productive TCRs, an Asian-associated ancestry cluster had fewer N-insertions than the mean observed across the roughly 700 donors.

The table lists this clone with a few counts. What it recognizes is unknown. This PCR relied on a set of 60 Vbeta primers and 13 Jbeta primers. TCRdb's table, derived via immunoSEQ multiplex PCR, lists solely in-frame clones and lacks some. The sample has 100,000 to 150,000 clones, roughly 70% seen once. Germline lookup yields CDR1 SGHTA and CDR2 FQGNSA. This CDR3 is 16 amino acids long. V lost 5 bases to trimming and J lost 1 base; unmatched junction nucleotides: 7. The chain combines TRBV7-2 with TRBJ2-3; 9 nucleotides line up with TRBD1. This clonotype was obtained from a man aged 25-45 years in good health and CMV-seronegative. The sample taken for sequencing was PBMCs. The CDR3 loop is CASSILQGAGTDTQYF. Written as DNA, the CDR3 is TGTGCCAGCAGCATACTACAGGGGGCGGGCACAGATACGCAGTATTTT.